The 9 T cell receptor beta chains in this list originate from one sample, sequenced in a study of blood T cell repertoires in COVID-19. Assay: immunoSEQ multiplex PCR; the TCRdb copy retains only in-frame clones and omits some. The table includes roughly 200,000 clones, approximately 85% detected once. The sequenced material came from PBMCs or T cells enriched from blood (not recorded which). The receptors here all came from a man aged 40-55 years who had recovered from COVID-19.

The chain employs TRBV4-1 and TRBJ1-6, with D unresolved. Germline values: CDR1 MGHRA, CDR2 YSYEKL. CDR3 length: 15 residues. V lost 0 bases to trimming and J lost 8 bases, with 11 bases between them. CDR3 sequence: CASSQDLRAYSPLHF. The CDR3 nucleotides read TGCGCCAGCAGCCAAGATTTGAGGGCCTATTCACCCCTCCACTTT.

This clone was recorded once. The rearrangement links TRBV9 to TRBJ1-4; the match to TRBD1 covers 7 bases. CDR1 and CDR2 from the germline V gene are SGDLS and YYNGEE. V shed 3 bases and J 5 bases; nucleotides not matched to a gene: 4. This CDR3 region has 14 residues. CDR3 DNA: TGTGCCAGCAGCGGCGGGACAGTAAATGAAAAACTGTTTTTT. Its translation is CASSGGTVNEKLFF.

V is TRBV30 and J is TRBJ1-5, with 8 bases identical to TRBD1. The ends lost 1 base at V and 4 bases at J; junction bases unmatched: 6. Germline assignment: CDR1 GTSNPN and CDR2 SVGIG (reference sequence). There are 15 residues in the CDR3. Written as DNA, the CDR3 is TGTGCCTGGAGTGAATATCAGGGGGCGAATCAGCCCCAGCATTTT. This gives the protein CAWSEYQGANQPQHF.

DNA of the CDR3: TGTGCCAGCAGTGGACGGGGGAATCAGCCCCAGCATTTT. Amino acids: CASSGRGNQPQHF. The chain combines TRBV12-3 or TRBV12-4 with TRBJ1-5, with D possibly matching TRBD1 (5 bases). V was pared by 5 bases and J by 4 bases, with 9 bases between. The length of the CDR3 is 13 residues.

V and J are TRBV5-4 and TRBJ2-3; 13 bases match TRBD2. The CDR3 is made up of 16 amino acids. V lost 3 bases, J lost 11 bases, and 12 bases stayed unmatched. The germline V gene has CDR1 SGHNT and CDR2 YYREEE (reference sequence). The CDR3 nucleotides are TGTGCCAGCAGCTACCCGGGACTAGCGGGGTTGGGGGGGCAGTATTTT. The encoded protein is CASSYPGLAGLGGQYF.

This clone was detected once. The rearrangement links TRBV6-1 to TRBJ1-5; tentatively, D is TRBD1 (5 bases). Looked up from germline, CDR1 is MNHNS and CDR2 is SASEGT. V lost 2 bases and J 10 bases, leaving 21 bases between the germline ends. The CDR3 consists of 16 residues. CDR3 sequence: CASSESPGLGSEPQHF. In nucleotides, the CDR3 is TGTGCCAGCAGTGAATCGCCAGGGTTGGGAAGTGAACCCCAGCATTTT.

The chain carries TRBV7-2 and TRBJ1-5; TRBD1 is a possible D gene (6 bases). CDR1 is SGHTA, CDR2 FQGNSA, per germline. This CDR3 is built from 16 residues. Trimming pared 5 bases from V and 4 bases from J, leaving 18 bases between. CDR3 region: CASSPTASRGNQPQHF. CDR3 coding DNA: TGTGCCAGCAGCCCAACCGCTTCCAGGGGTAATCAGCCCCAGCATTTT. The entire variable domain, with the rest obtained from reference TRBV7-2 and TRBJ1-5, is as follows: GAGVSQSPSNKVTEKGKDVELRCDPISGHTALYWYRQSLGQGLEFLIYFQGNSAPDKSGLPSDRFSAERTGGSVSTLTIQRTQQEDSAVYLCASSPTASRGNQPQHFGDGTRLSIL.

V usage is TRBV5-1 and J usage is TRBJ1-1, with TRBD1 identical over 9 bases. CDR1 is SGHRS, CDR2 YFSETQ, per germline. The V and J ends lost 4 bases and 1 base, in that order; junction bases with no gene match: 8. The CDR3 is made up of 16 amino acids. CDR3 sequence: CASSKTWDRANTEAFF. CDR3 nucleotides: TGCGCCAGCAGCAAAACTTGGGACAGGGCGAACACTGAAGCTTTCTTT.

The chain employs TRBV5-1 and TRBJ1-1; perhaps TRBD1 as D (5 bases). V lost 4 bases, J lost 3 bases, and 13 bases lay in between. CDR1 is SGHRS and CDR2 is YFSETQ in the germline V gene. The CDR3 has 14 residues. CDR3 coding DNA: TGCGCCAGCAGCCCCTCCCGGGGGGACACTGAAGCTTTCTTT. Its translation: CASSPSRGDTEAFF.